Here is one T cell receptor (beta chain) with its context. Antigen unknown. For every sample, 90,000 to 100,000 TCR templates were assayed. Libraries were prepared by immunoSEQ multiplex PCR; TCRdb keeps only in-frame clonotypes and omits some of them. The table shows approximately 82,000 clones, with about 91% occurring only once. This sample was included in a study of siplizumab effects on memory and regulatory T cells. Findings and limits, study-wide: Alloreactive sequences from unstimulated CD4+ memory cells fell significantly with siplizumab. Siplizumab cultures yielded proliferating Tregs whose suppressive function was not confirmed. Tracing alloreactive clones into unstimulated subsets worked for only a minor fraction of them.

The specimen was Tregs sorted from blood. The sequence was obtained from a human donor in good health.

This CDR3 reads CASGRGQFNTEAFF. CDR3 DNA sequence: TGTGCTAGTGGCCGGGGACAGTTCAACACTGAAGCTTTCTTT. This chain links TRBV12-5 with TRBJ1-1; 7 nucleotides agree with TRBD1. With V trimmed by 6 bases and J by 2 bases, 6 bases remained unmatched. Germline-derived CDR1 and CDR2 are LGHNT and FRNRAP. CDR3 length equals 14 residues.